This T cell receptor (beta chain) derives from a study of blood T cell repertoires in COVID-19. On the study more broadly: COVID-19 samples from acute and convalescent phases originated in the United States, Italy and Spain. The analysed material was cDNA or gDNA that came from T cells, B-cell-depleted T cells, or PBMCs.

Original data processing: Estimation of nucleated cell counts relied on the amplification of reference gene primers. Profiled with immunoSEQ multiplex PCR; TCRdb holds only in-frame clones, not every one. V and J calls and clone size follow that table, whereas D and trimming were derived from the DNA. The sample has about 150,000 clones; roughly three quarters are singletons. Trimming removed 7 bases from V and 2 bases from J; junction bases left unmatched: 6. Per the germline V gene, CDR1 is MDHEN and CDR2 is SYDVKM. The CDR3 covers 14 residues. The sequenced material came from peripheral blood. This TCR was sampled from a man between 60 and 70 years old with acute or convalescent COVID-19. V is TRBV28 and J is TRBJ2-5, with 8 bases identical to TRBD1. The CDR3 DNA reads TGTGCCAGCATTCAGGGGGCTGGGCAAGAGACCCAGTACTTC. Its translation: CASIQGAGQETQYF.